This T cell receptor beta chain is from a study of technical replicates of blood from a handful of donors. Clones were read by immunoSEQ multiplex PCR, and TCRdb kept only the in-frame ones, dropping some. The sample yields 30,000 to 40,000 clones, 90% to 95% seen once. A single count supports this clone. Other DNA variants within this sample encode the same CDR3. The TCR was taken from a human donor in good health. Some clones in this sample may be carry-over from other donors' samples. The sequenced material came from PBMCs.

DNA of the CDR3: TGTGCCAGCAGTTACTCTAGGGGAACTAATGAAAAACTGTTTTTT. The encoded protein is CASSYSRGTNEKLFF. The chain has TRBV6-5 and TRBJ1-4; a possible D gene is TRBD1 (5 bases). V was shortened by 0 bases and J by 1 base, with 6 bases between the two germline ends. Germline CDR1 is MNHEY and CDR2 is SVGAGI. CDR3 length: 15 amino acids.